This T cell receptor (beta chain) originates from a study of blood T cell repertoires in COVID-19. Study information: The samples span acute and convalescent COVID-19 from the United States, Italy and Spain.

Cohorts were assigned according to the clinical history that participants reported. Cohort 3 recovery required two negative PCRs, clearance, or symptom resolution. Assay used: immunoSEQ multiplex PCR; TCRdb lists only in-frame clones, some missing. Among about 350,000 clones, about 88% were seen once, and the ten largest hold over 0.8%. The specimen sequenced was PBMCs or T cells enriched from blood (not recorded which). The sequence came from a woman aged 30 to 39 who had recovered from COVID-19.

Here the CDR3 reads CASSFQATSGNTIYF. Written as DNA, the CDR3 is TGTGCCAGCAGCTTTCAGGCCACCTCTGGAAACACCATATATTTT. The genes are TRBV7-2 and TRBJ1-3; no firm D call. Looked up from germline, CDR1 is SGHTA and CDR2 is FQGNSA. The CDR3 has 15 residues. The V end was cut by 3 bases, the J end by 0 bases, with 9 bases between.